The 17 T cell receptor beta chains below were found in one sample sequenced in a study of blood T cell repertoires in COVID-19. Clones were read by immunoSEQ multiplex PCR, and TCRdb kept only the in-frame ones, dropping some. The table shows 80,000 to 100,000 clones, with approximately 84% occurring only once. The specimen sequenced was peripheral blood. Every receptor here comes from a man in his 60s with acute or convalescent COVID-19.

J is TRBJ1-6 and V is TRBV10-2; TRBD1 aligns across 8 bases. V dropped 6 bases and J dropped 9; count of bases not matched to a gene: 10. In germline, CDR1 is WSHSY, CDR2 SAAADI. The CDR3 is 15 amino acids. Here the CDR3 reads CASRSSGTGVSPLHF. The CDR3 DNA follows: TGCGCCAGCAGATCATCCGGGACAGGTGTTTCACCCCTCCACTTT.

The chain recombines TRBV19 with TRBJ2-2, with D perhaps TRBD1 (5 bases). Per germline, CDR1 LNHDA and CDR2 SQIVND (reference sequence). The CDR3 extends over 14 amino acids. V was cut by 3 bases and J by 1 base, with 6 bases left in between. The CDR3 DNA follows: TGTGCCAGTAGTATTCAGGGGAACACCGGGGAGCTGTTTTTT. Translation gives CASSIQGNTGELFF.

The chain couples TRBV27 to TRBJ2-2; 8 nucleotides match TRBD1. The germline V gene has CDR1 MNHEY and CDR2 SMNVEV (reference sequence). The CDR3 has 16 residues. The J segment lost 2 bases and the V segment lost 4 bases, leaving 6 bases of the junction unmatched. The CDR3 here is CASSSRQGRNTGELFF. Here the CDR3 DNA reads TGTGCCAGCAGTTCTCGACAGGGGAGAAACACCGGGGAGCTGTTTTTT.

This clone turned up a few times. The chain links TRBV18 to TRBJ1-1; no reliable D call. This CDR3 is 15 amino acids long. Germline CDR1 is KGHSH and CDR2 is LQKENI. The V end lost 3 bases, the J end lost 3 bases, and 14 bases lay between the germline ends. The CDR3 DNA sequence: TGTGCCAGCTCACCTCCAGAGGGCGGGTACACTGAAGCTTTCTTT. Translated, it gives CASSPPEGGYTEAFF.

This clone was seen more than once but under ten times. This chain connects TRBV4-2 to TRBJ1-5; D ambiguous. This CDR3 is 14 amino acids long. Germline V lookup: CDR1 LGHNA, CDR2 YNFKEQ. V was shortened by 4 bases and J by 7 bases, with 14 bases between the two germline ends. This CDR3 reads CASSPREGGQPQHF. As DNA, the CDR3 is TGTGCCAGCAGCCCCCGTGAGGGCGGCCAGCCCCAGCATTTT.

Ten or more counts support this clone. The genes are TRBV5-6 and TRBJ2-3; 8 bases are a match to TRBD2. Germline CDR1 reads SGHDT; CDR2 reads YYEEEE. The CDR3 has 16 amino acids. V shed 2 bases and J 4 bases; nucleotides not matched to a gene: 9. CDR3 bases: TGTGCCAGCAGCTTAGGAGCGGGAGTCAGGGCAGATACGCAGTATTTT. It specifies CASSLGAGVRADTQYF.

The chain combines TRBV6-5 with TRBJ1-1; a possible D gene is TRBD1 (6 bases). Germline values: CDR1 MNHEY, CDR2 SVGAGI. The V and J ends lost 2 bases and 1 base respectively, with 8 bases between them. The CDR3 length is 14 residues. As DNA, the CDR3 is TGTGCCAGCAGTTACAGGACAGCGAACACTGAAGCTTTCTTT. Translated, it gives CASSYRTANTEAFF.

V gene TRBV19 combines with J gene TRBJ1-2; D possibly corresponds to TRBD1 (6 bases). In germline, CDR1 is LNHDA, CDR2 SQIVND (reference sequence). The CDR3 totals 16 residues. V was shortened by 4 bases and J by 8 bases, with 23 bases between the two germline ends. The CDR3 loop reads CASSTPQGRESGGYTF. In DNA form, the CDR3 reads TGTGCCAGTAGTACGCCACAGGGCCGGGAATCGGGGGGCTACACCTTC. Filled out from reference TRBV19 and TRBJ1-2, the complete variable domain reads DGGITQSPKYLFRKEGQNVTLSCEQNLNHDAMYWYRQDPGQGLRLIYYSQIVNDFQKGDIAEGYSVSREKKESFPLTVTSAQKNPTAFYLCASSTPQGRESGGYTFGSGTRLTVV.

The V call is TRBV6-2 or TRBV6-3, the J call TRBJ1-4, with D tentatively TRBD1 (5 bases). The germline V gene has CDR1 MNHEY and CDR2 SVGEGT. The length of the CDR3 is 15 residues. Trimming removed 6 bases from V and 14 bases from J, with 25 bases in between. This CDR3 is CASSDLQRFRDRLFF. CDR3 DNA: TGTGCCAGCAGCGATCTACAACGTTTCAGGGATCGGCTGTTTTTT.

V usage is TRBV19 and J usage is TRBJ2-3, with 12 bases aligning to TRBD2. Trimming at V came to 4 bases and at J to 3 bases, leaving 11 bases not matched to a gene. Germline lookup yields CDR1 LNHDA and CDR2 SQIVND (reference sequence). The CDR3 runs 18 residues. This chain's CDR3 is CASSKQGLAGDWTDTQYF. CDR3 DNA: TGTGCCAGTAGTAAGCAGGGACTAGCGGGTGACTGGACAGATACGCAGTATTTT.

Only one count was recorded for this clone. The rearrangement links TRBV7-2 to TRBJ1-5; D gene ambiguous. Germline V gene lookup returns CDR1 SGHTA and CDR2 FQGNSA. V gave up 2 bases and J gave up 4 bases, with 6 bases separating them. The CDR3 is made up of 13 amino acids. DNA of the CDR3: TGTGCCAGCAGCTTAAATTCGAATCAGCCCCAGCATTTT. This codes for CASSLNSNQPQHF.

This chain connects TRBV28 to TRBJ1-2; D remains unclear. This CDR3 is built from 15 residues. Trimming removed 1 base at V and 0 bases at J, with 9 bases between. The germline V gene has CDR1 MDHEN and CDR2 SYDVKM. The CDR3 nucleotides are TGTGCCAGCAGTTTATTTGTAGATACTAACTATGGCTACACCTTC. Translation gives CASSLFVDTNYGYTF.

This chain uses TRBV5-1 with TRBJ1-2; 9 bases agree with TRBD1. With 4 bases clipped from V and 7 bases from J, the junction kept 8 bases outside the gene matches. Germline lookup yields CDR1 SGHRS and CDR2 YFSETQ. The length of the CDR3 is 14 residues. CDR3 in amino acids: CASSPDRGFSGYTF. Written as DNA, the CDR3 is TGCGCCAGCAGCCCCGACAGGGGGTTCTCTGGCTACACCTTC.

The chain joins TRBV5-4 to TRBJ1-6; TRBD1 aligns across 9 bases. V was pared by 6 bases and J by 6 bases, with 16 bases of the junction left unmatched. The CDR3 sequence is 18 residues long. CDR1 and CDR2 from the germline V gene are SGHNT and YYREEE (reference sequence). CDR3 DNA: TGTGCCAGCACACCACACGGGACAGGGAGTCTCGGTAATTCACCCCTCCACTTT. It is translated as CASTPHGTGSLGNSPLHF.

V gene TRBV5-4 combines with J gene TRBJ1-3, with 8 positions matching TRBD1. The CDR3 runs 16 residues. With V trimmed by 3 bases and J by 3 bases, 8 bases remained unmatched. Germline assignment: CDR1 SGHNT and CDR2 YYREEE (reference sequence). Written as DNA, the CDR3 is TGTGCCAGCAGCTCGACAGGGGAGTCGATTGGAAACACCATATATTTT. Protein sequence: CASSSTGESIGNTIYF.

V usage is TRBV4-2 and J usage is TRBJ2-1; the D gene is possibly TRBD2 (5 bases). Trimming stripped 0 bases from V and 1 base from J, with 7 bases between. Germline loops: CDR1 LGHNA, CDR2 YNFKEQ. CDR3 length: 15 amino acids. The CDR3 here is CASSQEPGSYNEQFF. DNA for the CDR3: TGTGCCAGCAGCCAAGAACCGGGGTCCTACAATGAGCAGTTCTTC.

V usage is TRBV7-8 and J usage is TRBJ1-5; the match to TRBD1 covers 11 bases. CDR1 is SGHVS, CDR2 FQNEAQ, per germline. V shed 5 bases, J shed 6 bases, and the junction held 9 bases outside the gene matches. The CDR3 has 16 amino acids. The CDR3 region is CASSPRDRGTGQPQHF. CDR3 DNA sequence: TGTGCCAGCAGCCCGAGGGACAGGGGGACAGGTCAGCCCCAGCATTTT.